Below, 32 T cell receptor beta chains from the same sample are listed, as sequenced in a study of spatial heterogeneity in lung cancer. In TCRdb, the 5' RACE reads were re-called with MiXCR into one record per CDR3 protein. The top ten clones hold 2% to 3% of a sample with 12,000 or so distinct CDR3 sequences, over 11% of them seen once. Stated time point: sample taken at primary tumor resection. Researchers sequenced whole RNA taken from tumor, nontumor lung or frozen PBMC without sorting. This material consisted of PBMCs, taken at surgery. These receptors came from a female donor with early-stage non-small cell lung cancer.

This clonotype was counted at least ten times. This chain's CDR3 is CASRAGTSGTDTQYF. CDR3 in DNA: TGTGCCAGCAGAGCAGGGACTAGCGGCACAGATACGCAGTATTTT. The V gene is TRBV6-2 or TRBV6-3, the J gene TRBJ2-3; 10 bases match TRBD2. With 6 bases clipped from V and 1 base from J, the junction kept 4 bases outside the gene matches. The germline CDR1 and CDR2 sequences are MNHEY and SVGEGT. This CDR3 region has 15 residues.

In its sample, this clonotype is medium-sized. J is TRBJ2-1 and V is TRBV23-1; perhaps TRBD2 as D (5 bases). TRBV23-1 is labeled an ORF, and its function is uncertain. The CDR3 runs to 15 residues. Trimming pared 3 bases from V and 10 bases from J, leaving 19 bases between. The CDR3 here is CASSHIGLPRGEQFF. The DNA of the CDR3 is TGCGCCAGCAGTCACATAGGACTTCCTCGCGGGGAGCAGTTCTTC.

This clonotype was detected many times. The V and J genes are TRBV19 and TRBJ2-1; the match to TRBD1 covers 7 bases. The CDR3 covers 14 residues. V dropped 5 bases and J dropped 7; count of bases not matched to a gene: 8. Germline CDR1 LNHDA, CDR2 SQIVND (reference sequence). DNA for the CDR3: TGTGCCAGTAGTCCCAACAGGGGCGGGAATGAGCAGTTCTTC. The encoded protein is CASSPNRGGNEQFF.

This clonotype was counted many times. The rearrangement uses TRBV7-2 and TRBJ2-5, with a weak D call TRBD2 (5 bases). V shed 5 bases and J shed 8 bases, with 21 bases lying between them. CDR3 length: 15 amino acids. Germline-derived CDR1 and CDR2 are SGHTA and FQGNSA. CDR3 sequence reads: CASSIGGPRRETQYF. DNA for the CDR3: TGTGCCAGCAGCATAGGAGGCCCCCGCCGAGAAACCCAGTACTTC.

In this sample, this clonotype turned up many times. The chain employs TRBV4-2 and TRBJ2-7; TRBD2 agrees at 7 bases. This CDR3 has 17 residues. Per germline, CDR1 LGHNA and CDR2 YNFKEQ. The V gene end was trimmed by 1 base and the J gene end by 4 bases; junction bases not matched to a gene: 13. The CDR3 nucleotides are TGTGCCAGCAGCCAAGGATGGCAGGGAGGGATTACTTACGAGCAGTACTTC. Its protein product is CASSQGWQGGITYEQYF.

This clonotype is labeled as medium-sized (0.01 to 0.1%). The gene calls are TRBV28 and TRBJ2-3, with a weak D call TRBD2 (7 bases). The CDR3 loop spans 15 amino acids. CDR1 and CDR2 (germline): MDHEN, SYDVKM. V lost 4 bases and J 5 bases, leaving 16 bases between the germline ends. Written as DNA, the CDR3 is TGTGCCAGCAGTTCCCGGGGGGCCGGTATAGATACGCAGTATTTT. Amino acids: CASSSRGAGIDTQYF.

The genes are TRBV4-3 and TRBJ2-1; 8 bases map to TRBD2. The junction had 8 bases not matched to a gene; V was cut back by 4 bases and J by 0 bases. The CDR3 has 17 residues. In germline, CDR1 is LGHNA, CDR2 YSLEER. The CDR3 coding sequence is TGCGCCAGCAGCCCAAAATCCGGGACTAGCTCCTACAATGAGCAGTTCTTC. Protein product: CASSPKSGTSSYNEQFF.

A single count supports this clonotype. The chain recombines TRBV5-1 with TRBJ1-1; 7 positions match TRBD1. Germline loops: CDR1 SGHRS, CDR2 YFSETQ. This CDR3 comprises 13 residues. Trimming cost V 5 bases and J 7 bases; bases outside gene matches: 8. The CDR3, as DNA: TGCGCCAGCAGGGTGACAGGGACCAATGAAGCTTTCTTT. It translates to CASRVTGTNEAFF.

This chain uses TRBV7-6 with TRBJ2-2, with 7 bases that match TRBD2. After removal of 1 base from V and 1 base from J, the junction contained 0 bases not matched to a gene. The CDR3 loop spans 15 amino acids. Germline V gene sequence: CDR1 SGHVS, CDR2 FNYEAQ. CDR3 nucleotide sequence: TGTGCCAGCAGCTTAGGGACTAGGAACACCGGGGAGCTGTTTTTT. It translates to CASSLGTRNTGELFF.

The chain couples TRBV6-6 to TRBJ2-1; D tentatively fits TRBD1 or TRBD2 (5 bases each). The germline V gene encodes CDR1 MNHNY and CDR2 SVGAGI (reference sequence). Trimming cost V 0 bases and J 0 bases, with 12 bases left between them. The CDR3 loop spans 17 amino acids. CDR3 loop: CASSYSFWGSSYNEQFF. The CDR3 DNA sequence: TGTGCCAGCAGTTACTCGTTTTGGGGGTCCTCCTACAATGAGCAGTTCTTC.

By sample fraction, this clonotype is medium-sized. The chain has TRBV7-8 and TRBJ1-6, with a weak D call TRBD1 (6 bases). The CDR3 runs 19 residues. Trimming removed 1 base from V and 6 bases from J, with 22 bases in between. CDR1 SGHVS and CDR2 FQNEAQ come from the germline V gene. The CDR3, as DNA: TGTGCCAGCAGCTTAGAGTTTGGACAGCAAAGTATCAGTAATTCACCCCTCCACTTT. Its protein is CASSLEFGQQSISNSPLHF.

This clonotype was observed at least ten times. This sequence joins TRBV18 and TRBJ2-7, with D perhaps TRBD1 (5 bases). V lost 2 bases to trimming and J lost 5 bases, with 13 bases between them. The CDR3 spans 14 residues. Germline CDR1 KGHSH, CDR2 LQKENI. Here the CDR3 DNA reads TGTGCCAGCTCACCAAGGCAGGGTGCCCACGAGCAGTACTTC. As protein: CASSPRQGAHEQYF.

This clonotype was recorded at least ten times. The V and J genes are TRBV20-1 and TRBJ2-3; D might be TRBD2 (6 bases). Germline V CDR1 and CDR2: DFQATT, SNEGSKA (reference sequence). V was trimmed by 2 bases and J by 1 base, leaving 7 bases between them. The CDR3 has 13 residues. As DNA, the CDR3 is TGCAGTGCTAGACCTAGCGGCACAGATACGCAGTATTTT. It translates to CSARPSGTDTQYF.

This clonotype occurred many times. The rearrangement links TRBV6-2 or TRBV6-3 to TRBJ1-1, with D perhaps TRBD1 (5 bases). Germline loops: CDR1 MNHEY, CDR2 SVGEGT. With 2 bases removed from V and 4 bases from J, the gap between germline ends came to 11 bases. The CDR3 length is 14 residues. CDR3 region: CASSYARGRTEAFF. For the CDR3, the DNA is TGTGCCAGCAGTTACGCGAGGGGCCGCACTGAAGCTTTCTTT.

The J gene is TRBJ2-1, the V gene TRBV5-5; D gene ambiguous. Germline V lookup: CDR1 SGHKS, CDR2 YYEKEE (reference sequence). This CDR3 comprises 17 residues. Trimming shortened V by 4 bases and J by 0 bases, and 17 bases separated the two germline ends. CDR3 amino acids: CASSADGPPPSYNEQFF. The CDR3 DNA follows: TGTGCCAGCAGCGCCGACGGTCCACCTCCCTCCTACAATGAGCAGTTCTTC.

The chain has TRBV7-8 and TRBJ1-5; D remains ambiguous. This CDR3 comprises 12 residues. Looked up from germline, CDR1 is SGHVS and CDR2 is FQNEAQ. V was clipped by 0 bases and J by 9 bases, with 6 bases between them. The CDR3 sequence: CASSLASAPQHF. The CDR3 DNA is TGTGCCAGCAGCTTAGCTTCAGCGCCCCAGCATTTT. Looking up the rest from reference TRBV7-8 and TRBJ1-5 gives the full variable domain: GAGVSQSPRYKVAKRGQDVALRCDPISGHVSLFWYQQALGQGPEFLTYFQNEAQLDKSGLPSDRFFAERPEGSVSTLKIQRTQQEDSAVYLCASSLASAPQHFGDGTRLSIL.

By sample share, this clonotype is medium-sized. The chain uses TRBV6-5 and TRBJ2-7, with TRBD2 as a possible D gene (6 bases). The CDR3 has 13 amino acids. Trimming pared 6 bases from V and 5 bases from J, leaving 14 bases between. Germline V lookup: CDR1 MNHEY, CDR2 SVGAGI. In DNA form, the CDR3 reads TGTGCCAGCAGACGAGGAGGGAACAACGAGCAGTACTTC. Its protein product is CASRRGGNNEQYF.

This clonotype has at least ten counts. This chain links TRBV5-4 with TRBJ2-1, with 7 bases aligning to TRBD1. Germline CDR1 is SGHNT and CDR2 is YYREEE (reference sequence). The ends lost 4 bases at V and 3 bases at J; junction bases unmatched: 4. CDR3 length: 14 residues. The chain's CDR3 is CASSPRDSYNEQFF. CDR3 DNA sequence: TGTGCCAGCAGCCCCCGGGACAGCTACAATGAGCAGTTCTTC.

Relative to its sample, this clonotype is medium-sized. The V call is TRBV4-1, the J call TRBJ2-3; 9 bases fit TRBD2. Germline V gene lookup returns CDR1 MGHRA and CDR2 YSYEKL. The CDR3 covers 14 residues. Unmatched junction bases numbered 4, after V lost 7 bases and J lost 2 bases. CDR3 bases: TGCGCCAGCACCAGCGGGGGGCCCACAGATACGCAGTATTTT. Its protein product is CASTSGGPTDTQYF.

This clonotype is medium-sized (0.01 to 0.1%) within its sample. The rearrangement uses TRBV7-9 and TRBJ2-2; possible D gene TRBD1, 7 bases. The V gene lost 5 bases and the J gene lost 2 bases, with 12 bases spanning the gap. CDR1 SEHNR and CDR2 FQNEAQ come from the germline V gene (reference sequence). This CDR3 spans 15 amino acids. CDR3 nucleotides: TGTGCCAGCAGCGCGGGACAGCCTAACACCGGGGAGCTGTTTTTT. Amino acids: CASSAGQPNTGELFF.

There are many counts of this clonotype. The chain joins TRBV28 to TRBJ1-3; a weak D match, TRBD1 (5 bases). Germline-derived CDR1 and CDR2 are MDHEN and SYDVKM. The length of the CDR3 is 14 residues. With 6 bases removed from V and 3 bases from J, the gap between germline ends came to 12 bases. As DNA, the CDR3 is TGTGCCAGCAGGCAGGGTACTGGTGGAAACACCATATATTTT. The encoded protein is CASRQGTGGNTIYF.

This clonotype rates as medium-sized. The chain links TRBV20-1 to TRBJ2-7; D gene uncertain. Deletions cut 2 bases from V and 3 bases from J, with 5 bases between. Germline CDR1 DFQATT, CDR2 SNEGSKA (reference sequence). The CDR3 extends over 11 amino acids. CDR3 loop: CSARSDYEQYF. The CDR3 DNA is TGCAGTGCTAGATCAGACTACGAGCAGTACTTC.

This chain uses TRBV3-1 with TRBJ2-1; D remains unclear. This CDR3 contains 13 residues. The germline CDR1 and CDR2 sequences are LGHDT and YNNKEL (reference sequence). Deletions cut 4 bases from V and 9 bases from J, with 13 bases between. CDR3 in amino acids: CASSPQVVFEQFF. CDR3 nucleotides: TGTGCCAGCAGCCCCCAAGTGGTTTTTGAGCAGTTCTTC.

In this sample, this clonotype turned up many times. It may be a read error: a sequence one base away is much more abundant. The chain recombines TRBV23-1 with TRBJ2-7, with D perhaps matching TRBD1 (5 bases). TRBV23-1 is labeled an ORF, and its function is uncertain. V dropped 3 bases and J dropped 2 bases, with 17 bases sitting between them. The CDR3 is 16 amino acids. CDR3 bases: TGCGCCAGCAGTCACCCCTTGAGGACACTTACCTACGAGCAGTACTTC. This gives the protein CASSHPLRTLTYEQYF.

The chain uses TRBV3-1 and TRBJ2-1, with D maybe TRBD2 (5 bases). Germline CDR1 is LGHDT and CDR2 is YNNKEL (reference sequence). Trimming took 3 bases from V and 8 from J, leaving 29 bases between them. The CDR3 is made up of 19 amino acids. The DNA of the CDR3 is TGTGCCAGCAGCCAGGGCCCGAGTTCTGGCCGAACGCTGGAGGATGAGCAGTTCTTC. Its translation is CASSQGPSSGRTLEDEQFF.

J is TRBJ2-7 and V is TRBV6-2 or TRBV6-3; tentative D call: TRBD1 (6 bases). Germline V gives CDR1 MNHEY, CDR2 SVGEGT. V shed 4 bases and J shed 0 bases, with 13 bases lying between them. CDR3 length equals 15 residues. CDR3 coding DNA: TGTGCCAGCAGTTCACCGGACAGCAGCTCCTACGAGCAGTACTTC. This codes for CASSSPDSSSYEQYF.

This clonotype appeared many times. The chain combines TRBV7-2 with TRBJ1-6; D ambiguous. CDR1 SGHTA and CDR2 FQGNSA come from the germline V gene. Trimming shortened V by 2 bases and J by 7 bases, and 12 bases separated the two germline ends. The CDR3 is 15 amino acids. The CDR3 bases are TGTGCCAGCAGCTTAAGGGCGGATAGGAATTCACCCCTCCACTTT. Translating it yields CASSLRADRNSPLHF.

Judged by abundance, this clonotype is medium-sized. CDR3 coding DNA: TGCAGTGCGCGGGACATCAAGAACACTGAAGCTTTCTTT. Its translation is CSARDIKNTEAFF. This rearrangement joins TRBV20-1 to TRBJ1-1, with D perhaps matching TRBD1 (6 bases). This CDR3 comprises 13 residues. The germline V gene has CDR1 DFQATT and CDR2 SNEGSKA (reference sequence). Trimming cost V 6 bases and J 1 base, with 12 bases left between them.

In its sample, this clonotype is medium-sized (0.01 to 0.1%). V is TRBV7-2 and J is TRBJ1-1; 7 nucleotides agree with TRBD1. This CDR3 contains 14 residues. CDR1 SGHTA and CDR2 FQGNSA come from the germline V gene. V trimming: 5 bases; J trimming: 4 bases; junction bases outside the gene matches: 7. In nucleotides, the CDR3 is TGTGCCAGCAGCCGACAGGGCTGGTCCACTGAAGCTTTCTTT. Translation gives CASSRQGWSTEAFF.

In its sample, this clonotype ranks as medium-sized. This chain connects TRBV24-1 to TRBJ1-1, with D possibly TRBD1 on 6 matching bases. The CDR3 totals 14 residues. Per the germline V gene, CDR1 is KGHDR and CDR2 is SFDVKD. V was shortened by 5 bases and J by 5 bases, with 14 bases between the two germline ends. The DNA for the CDR3 is TGTGCCACCAGTGCTGTTGACAGGATGACTGAAGCTTTCTTT. The encoded protein is CATSAVDRMTEAFF.

This clonotype was found a few times. The V and J genes are TRBV29-1 and TRBJ2-2; D is undetermined. Germline CDR1 is SQVTM and CDR2 is ANQGSEA. V was clipped by 5 bases and J by 5 bases, with 9 bases between them. This CDR3 contains 12 residues. The CDR3 is CSVIRWTGELFF. The CDR3 nucleotides read TGCAGCGTTATCCGTTGGACCGGGGAGCTGTTTTTT.

Judged by abundance, this clonotype is medium-sized. The chain uses TRBV5-1 and TRBJ2-1; the D is unclear. The CDR3 contains 15 residues. V gave up 1 base and J gave up 0 bases, with 8 bases separating them. Germline V gene data show CDR1 as SGHRS and CDR2 as YFSETQ. The CDR3 here is CASSLTGDSYNEQFF. In DNA form, the CDR3 reads TGCGCCAGCAGCTTGACTGGGGACTCCTACAATGAGCAGTTCTTC.